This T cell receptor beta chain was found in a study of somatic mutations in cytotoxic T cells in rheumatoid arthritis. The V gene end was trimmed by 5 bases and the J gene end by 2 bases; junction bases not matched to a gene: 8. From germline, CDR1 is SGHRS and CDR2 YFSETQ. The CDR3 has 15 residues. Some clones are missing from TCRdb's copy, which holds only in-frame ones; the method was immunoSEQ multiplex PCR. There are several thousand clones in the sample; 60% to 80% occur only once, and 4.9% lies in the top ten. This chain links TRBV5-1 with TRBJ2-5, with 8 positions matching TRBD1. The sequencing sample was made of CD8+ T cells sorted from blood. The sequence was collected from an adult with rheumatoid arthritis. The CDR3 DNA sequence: TGCGCCAGCAGTATTAGGACAGGGCTGCAAGAGACCCAGTACTTC. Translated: CASSIRTGLQETQYF. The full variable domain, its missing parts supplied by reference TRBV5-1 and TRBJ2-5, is KAGVTQTPRYLIKTRGQQVTLSCSPISGHRSVSWYQQTPGQGLQFLFEYFSETQRNKGNFPGRFSGRQFSNSRSEMNVSTLELGDSALYLCASSIRTGLQETQYFGPGTRLLVL.